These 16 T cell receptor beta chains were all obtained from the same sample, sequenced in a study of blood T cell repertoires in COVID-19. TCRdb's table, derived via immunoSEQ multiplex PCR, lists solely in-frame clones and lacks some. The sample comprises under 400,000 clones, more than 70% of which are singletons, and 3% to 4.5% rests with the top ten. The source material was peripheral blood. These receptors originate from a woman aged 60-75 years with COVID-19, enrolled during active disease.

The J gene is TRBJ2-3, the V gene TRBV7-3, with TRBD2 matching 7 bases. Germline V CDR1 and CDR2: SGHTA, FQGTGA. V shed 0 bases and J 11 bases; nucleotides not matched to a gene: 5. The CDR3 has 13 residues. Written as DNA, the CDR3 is TGTGCCAGCAGCTTAACCGTAGCGGGTAGGCAGTATTTT. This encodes CASSLTVAGRQYF. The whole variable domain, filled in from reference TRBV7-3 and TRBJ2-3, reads GAGVSQTPSNKVTEKGKYVELRCDPISGHTALYWYRQSLGQGPEFLIYFQGTGAADDSGLPNDRFFAVRPEGSVSTLKIQRTERGDSAVYLCASSLTVAGRQYFGPGTRLTVL.

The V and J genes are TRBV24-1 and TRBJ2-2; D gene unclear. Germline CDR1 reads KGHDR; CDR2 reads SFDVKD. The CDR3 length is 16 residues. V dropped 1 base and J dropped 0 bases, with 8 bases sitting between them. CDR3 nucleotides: TGTGCCACCAGTGATTTTTTAACAGCGAACACCGGGGAGCTGTTTTTT. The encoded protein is CATSDFLTANTGELFF.

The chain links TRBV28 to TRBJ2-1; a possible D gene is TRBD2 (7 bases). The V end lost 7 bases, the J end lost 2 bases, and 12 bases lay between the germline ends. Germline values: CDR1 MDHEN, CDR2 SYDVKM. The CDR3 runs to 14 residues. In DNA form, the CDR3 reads TGTGCCAGCAAAATGGGGGGGCCCTACAATGAGCAGTTCTTC. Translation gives CASKMGGPYNEQFF.

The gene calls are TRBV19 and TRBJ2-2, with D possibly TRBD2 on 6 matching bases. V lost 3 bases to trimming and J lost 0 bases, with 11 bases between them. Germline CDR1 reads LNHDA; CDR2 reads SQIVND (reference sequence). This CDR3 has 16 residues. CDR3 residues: CASSIYGGTNTGELFF. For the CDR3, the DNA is TGTGCCAGTAGTATTTACGGCGGGACGAACACCGGGGAGCTGTTTTTT.

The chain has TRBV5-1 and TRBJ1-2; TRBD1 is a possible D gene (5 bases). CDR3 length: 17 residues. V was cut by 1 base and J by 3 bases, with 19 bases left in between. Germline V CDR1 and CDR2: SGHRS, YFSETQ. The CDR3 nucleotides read TGCGCCAGCAGCTTGATCCCCAACGGCGCGGGGCACTATGGCTACACCTTC. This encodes CASSLIPNGAGHYGYTF.

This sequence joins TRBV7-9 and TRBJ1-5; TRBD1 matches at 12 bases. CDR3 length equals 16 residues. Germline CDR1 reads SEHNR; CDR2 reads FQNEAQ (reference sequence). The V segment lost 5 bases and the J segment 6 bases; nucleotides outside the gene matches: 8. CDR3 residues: CASSPLGDRGPQPQHF. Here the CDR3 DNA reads TGTGCCAGCAGCCCTCTAGGGGACAGGGGGCCTCAGCCCCAGCATTTT.

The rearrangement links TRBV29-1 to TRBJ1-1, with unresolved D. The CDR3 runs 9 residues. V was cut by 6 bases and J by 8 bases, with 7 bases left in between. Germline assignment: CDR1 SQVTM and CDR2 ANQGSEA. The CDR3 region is CSVLPEAFF. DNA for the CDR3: TGCAGCGTACTACCCGAAGCTTTCTTT. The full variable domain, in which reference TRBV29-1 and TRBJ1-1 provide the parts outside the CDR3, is SAVISQKPSRDICQRGTSLTIQCQVDSQVTMMFWYRQQPGQSLTLIATANQGSEATYESGFVIDKFPISRPNLTFSTLTVSNMSPEDSSIYLCSVLPEAFFGQGTRLTVV.

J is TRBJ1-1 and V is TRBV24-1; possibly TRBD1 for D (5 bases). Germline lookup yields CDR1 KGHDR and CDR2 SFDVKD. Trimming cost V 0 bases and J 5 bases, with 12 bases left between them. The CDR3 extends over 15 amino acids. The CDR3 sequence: CATSDLGREWTEAFF. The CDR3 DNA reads TGTGCCACCAGTGATTTGGGCAGGGAATGGACTGAAGCTTTCTTT.

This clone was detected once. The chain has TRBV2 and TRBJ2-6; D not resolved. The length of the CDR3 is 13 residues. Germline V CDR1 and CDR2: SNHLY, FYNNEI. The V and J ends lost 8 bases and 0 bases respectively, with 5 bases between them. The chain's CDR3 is CASLSSGANVLTF. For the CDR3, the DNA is TGTGCCAGCCTGAGCTCTGGGGCCAACGTCCTGACTTTC.

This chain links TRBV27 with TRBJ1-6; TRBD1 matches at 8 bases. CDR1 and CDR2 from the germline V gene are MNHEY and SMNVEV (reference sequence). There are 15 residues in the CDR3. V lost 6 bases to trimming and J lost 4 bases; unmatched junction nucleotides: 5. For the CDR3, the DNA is TGTGCCAGCAGCAGCCGACAGGGGTATAATTCACCCCTCCACTTT. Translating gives CASSSRQGYNSPLHF.

This CDR3 reads CASSSLSGGATDTQYF. CDR3 bases: TGTGCCAGCAGCTCTCTTAGCGGGGGGGCCACAGATACGCAGTATTTT. This chain uses TRBV5-6 with TRBJ2-3; the match to TRBD2 covers 11 bases. The germline gives CDR1 SGHDT, CDR2 YYEEEE. CDR3 length: 16 residues. V dropped 3 bases and J dropped 2; count of bases not matched to a gene: 5.

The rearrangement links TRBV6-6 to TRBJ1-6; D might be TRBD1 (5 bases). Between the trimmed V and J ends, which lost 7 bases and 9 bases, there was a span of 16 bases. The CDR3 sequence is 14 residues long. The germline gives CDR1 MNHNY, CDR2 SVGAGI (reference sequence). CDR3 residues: CASIVGGGGSPLHF. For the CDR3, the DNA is TGTGCCAGCATCGTGGGGGGGGGAGGTTCACCCCTCCACTTT.

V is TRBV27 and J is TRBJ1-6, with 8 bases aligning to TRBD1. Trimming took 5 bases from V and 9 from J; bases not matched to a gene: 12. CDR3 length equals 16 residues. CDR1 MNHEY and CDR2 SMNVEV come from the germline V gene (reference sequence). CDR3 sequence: CASSPGYRGSISPLHF. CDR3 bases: TGTGCCAGCAGTCCAGGGTACAGGGGGTCGATTTCACCCCTCCACTTT.

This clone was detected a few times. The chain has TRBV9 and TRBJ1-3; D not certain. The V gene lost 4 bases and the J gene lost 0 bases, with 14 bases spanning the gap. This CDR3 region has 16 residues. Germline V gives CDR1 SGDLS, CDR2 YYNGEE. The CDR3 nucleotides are TGTGCCAGCAGCTACCGCGAGTCTCACTCTGGAAACACCATATATTTT. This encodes CASSYRESHSGNTIYF.

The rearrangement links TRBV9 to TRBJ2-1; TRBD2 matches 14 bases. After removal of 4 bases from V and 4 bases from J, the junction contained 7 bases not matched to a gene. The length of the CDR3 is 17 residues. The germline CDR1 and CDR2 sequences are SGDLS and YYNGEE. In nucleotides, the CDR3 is TGTGCCAGCAGCTTAACCGGGACTAGCGGGGGTTACAATGAGCAGTTCTTC. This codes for CASSLTGTSGGYNEQFF.

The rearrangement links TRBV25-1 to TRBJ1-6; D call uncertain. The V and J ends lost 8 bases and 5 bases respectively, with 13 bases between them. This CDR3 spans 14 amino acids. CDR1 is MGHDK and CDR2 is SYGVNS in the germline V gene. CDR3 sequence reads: CASRRDPDNSPLHF. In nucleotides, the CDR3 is TGTGCCAGCCGCCGGGATCCAGATAATTCACCCCTCCACTTT. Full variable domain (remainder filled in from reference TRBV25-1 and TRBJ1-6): EADIYQTPRYLVIGTGKKITLECSQTMGHDKMYWYQQDPGMELHLIHYSYGVNSTEKGDLSSESTVSRIRTEHFPLTLESARPSHTSQYLCASRRDPDNSPLHFGNGTRLTVT.